The next 10 T cell receptor beta chains were all read from a single sample in a study of blood T cells in healthy people across ages. Sample-barcoded 5' priming and a J-beta primer mix drove a second PCR of about 7 to 12 cycles. TCRdb recomputed calls from the 5' RACE reads with MiXCR, one row per CDR3 protein. The sample holds more than 600,000 distinct CDR3 sequences, around 25% seen once. The data also belong to a second study, concerning T cells of mothers and their children.

The sequencing input was blood. These receptors were collected from a boy aged 5-17 years in good health.

There are a few counts of this clonotype. The rearrangement joins TRBV5-5 to TRBJ1-2; D uncertain. Germline CDR1 is SGHKS and CDR2 is YYEKEE (reference sequence). The CDR3 is 12 residues long. Trimming removed 2 bases at V and 5 bases at J, with 7 bases between. CDR3 sequence (DNA): TGTGCCAGCAGCTTCGAGGATTATGGCTACACCTTC. This codes for CASSFEDYGYTF.

The chain employs TRBV12-3 or TRBV12-4 and TRBJ2-3; D ambiguous. CDR3 length equals 14 residues. The V and J ends lost 2 bases and 2 bases respectively, with 8 bases between them. CDR3 loop: CASSLIVITDTQYF. The CDR3 nucleotides are TGTGCCAGCAGTTTAATAGTAATCACAGATACGCAGTATTTT.

The V call is TRBV28, the J call TRBJ1-6, with D possibly matching TRBD1 (5 bases). From germline, CDR1 is MDHEN and CDR2 SYDVKM. The CDR3 is 12 residues long. V lost 7 bases and J lost 10, with 11 bases in between. CDR3 region: CASTPGLSPLHF. The DNA for the CDR3 is TGTGCCAGCACCCCAGGGTTGTCACCCCTCCACTTT.

In this sample, this clonotype turned up a few times. The CDR3: CASSLSPGFYEQYF. Written as DNA, the CDR3 is TGTGCCAGCAGTTTATCACCGGGATTCTACGAGCAGTACTTC. The chain uses TRBV27 and TRBJ2-7, with D perhaps matching TRBD2 (5 bases). The germline CDR1 and CDR2 sequences are MNHEY and SMNVEV (reference sequence). V was clipped by 0 bases and J by 3 bases, with 9 bases between them. The CDR3 is 14 residues long.

This clonotype was detected only once. One end of the junction does not line up with germline, which may come from a read error. V is TRBV14 and J is TRBJ2-1; unclear D gene. The CDR3 totals 16 residues. The germline V gene has CDR1 SGHDN and CDR2 FVKESK. The CDR3 nucleotides read TGTACCAGCAGCCAAGCCCGTGCGGCCACCTACAATGAGCAGTTCTTC. This encodes CTSSQARAATYNEQFF.

The V gene is TRBV4-3, the J gene TRBJ1-1, with D perhaps TRBD1 (5 bases). Germline V CDR1 and CDR2: LGHNA, YSLEER. Trimming removed 1 base from V and 3 bases from J, with 18 bases in between. The length of the CDR3 is 17 residues. The CDR3 loop is CASSQGDLRLVDTEAFF. CDR3 DNA sequence: TGCGCCAGCAGCCAAGGGGACCTAAGATTGGTTGACACTGAAGCTTTCTTT.

This clonotype was picked up a small number of times. The V and J genes are TRBV24-1 and TRBJ2-5; TRBD1 matches at 9 bases. V was pared by 4 bases and J by 1 base, with 9 bases of the junction left unmatched. The germline CDR1 and CDR2 sequences are KGHDR and SFDVKD. This CDR3 is built from 17 residues. As DNA, the CDR3 is TGTGCCACCAGTGACCCGTCCCGGGACAGGGCCCAAGAGACCCAGTACTTC. As protein: CATSDPSRDRAQETQYF.

A few counts support this clonotype. V and J are TRBV6-5 and TRBJ1-1, with TRBD1 as a possible D gene (6 bases). The CDR3 is made up of 15 amino acids. The V end was cut by 2 bases, the J end by 0 bases, with 10 bases between. Germline-derived CDR1 and CDR2 are MNHEY and SVGAGI. CDR3 in amino acids: CASSYRGNVNTEAFF. DNA of the CDR3: TGTGCCAGCAGTTACAGGGGGAACGTGAACACTGAAGCTTTCTTT.

V is TRBV7-9 and J is TRBJ1-1; TRBD1 agrees at 7 bases. The CDR3 spans 15 residues. Looked up from germline, CDR1 is SEHNR and CDR2 is FQNEAQ (reference sequence). V lost 1 base and J lost 4; bases outside the gene matches: 6. CDR3: CASSLGQGVTTEAFF. The CDR3 region has the DNA TGTGCCAGCAGCTTAGGTCAGGGGGTTACCACTGAAGCTTTCTTT.

This clonotype was seen a few times. The rearrangement links TRBV7-2 to TRBJ2-1, with TRBD2 matching over 9 bases. V trimming: 2 bases; J trimming: 10 bases; junction bases outside the gene matches: 12. The CDR3 contains 16 residues. CDR1 and CDR2 from the germline V gene are SGHTA and FQGNSA. CDR3 amino acids: CASSLWAGGTFMEQFF. Written as DNA, the CDR3 is TGTGCCAGCAGCTTATGGGCGGGGGGGACATTTATGGAGCAGTTCTTC.